These 20 T cell receptor beta chains came from one sample sequenced in a study of blood T cell repertoires in COVID-19 (dated by TCRdb to about 2020). Library prep was done by the immunoSEQ multiplex PCR assay. Here the immuneACCESS table is served through TCRdb, limited to in-frame sequences with V and J called. Missing clones are a known gap in these copies; in checked studies unresolved V genes cover under half, and the rest lacks a known reason. This sample holds 100,000 to 150,000 clones; 90% were observed only once. The ten largest clones capture approximately 5% of the sample. The source material was peripheral blood. These receptors were obtained from a man in his fifties or sixties with COVID-19, enrolled during active disease.

The CDR3 nucleotides are TGTGCCACCGGAACAGGTCCCTATGGCTACACCTTC. Residues: CATGTGPYGYTF. The V and J genes are TRBV24-1 and TRBJ1-2, with D possibly TRBD1 on 5 matching bases. V shed 9 bases and J shed 4 bases, with 11 bases lying between them. In germline, CDR1 is KGHDR, CDR2 SFDVKD. CDR3 length equals 12 residues.

The V gene is TRBV9, the J gene TRBJ2-2; 7 bases are a match to TRBD1. The CDR3 extends over 16 amino acids. Germline V gene lookup returns CDR1 SGDLS and CDR2 YYNGEE. J gave up 0 bases and V 3 bases, and 5 bases lay outside the gene matches. In DNA, the CDR3 is TGTGCCAGCAGCGCAAGAGGGGGCTCGAACACCGGGGAGCTGTTTTTT. Amino acid sequence: CASSARGGSNTGELFF.

The chain employs TRBV10-3 and TRBJ1-1, with no clear D. Germline CDR1 reads ENHRY; CDR2 reads SYGVKD. This CDR3 comprises 14 residues. Trimming shortened V by 6 bases and J by 2 bases, and 13 bases separated the two germline ends. CDR3 sequence reads: CAIRFSGGNTEAFF. The DNA of the CDR3 is TGTGCCATCAGATTCTCCGGAGGAAACACTGAAGCTTTCTTT.

V gene TRBV5-4 combines with J gene TRBJ2-5; 10 positions match TRBD2. The CDR3 totals 15 residues. With V trimmed by 3 bases and J by 2 bases, 4 bases remained unmatched. Looked up from germline, CDR1 is SGHNT and CDR2 is YYREEE (reference sequence). CDR3 bases: TGTGCCAGCAGCTCTACTAGCGGGATTCAAGAGACCCAGTACTTC. Translating it yields CASSSTSGIQETQYF. Full variable domain (outside the CDR3, taken from reference TRBV5-4 and TRBJ2-5): ETGVTQSPTHLIKTRGQQVTLRCSSQSGHNTVSWYQQALGQGPQFIFQYYREEENGRGNFPPRFSGLQFPNYSSELNVNALELDDSALYLCASSSTSGIQETQYFGPGTRLLVL.

V and J are TRBV7-3 and TRBJ1-1; unclear D gene. Germline CDR1 is SGHTA and CDR2 is FQGTGA. V was trimmed by 2 bases and J by 1 base, leaving 8 bases between them. The CDR3 has 14 residues. DNA of the CDR3: TGTGCCAGCAGCTTAGACAATCGGAACACTGAAGCTTTCTTT. Amino acids: CASSLDNRNTEAFF.

The rearrangement joins TRBV3-1 (or the pseudogene TRBV3-2) to TRBJ2-1; 7 bases are shared with TRBD1. Germline CDR1 reads LGHDT; CDR2 reads YNNKEL (reference sequence). The CDR3 sequence is 15 residues long. V gave up 5 bases and J gave up 2 bases; unmatched junction bases: 6. CDR3 sequence: CASSVGQNTYNEQFF. The CDR3 nucleotides are TGTGCCAGCAGCGTGGGACAGAATACCTACAATGAGCAGTTCTTC.

V gene TRBV7-9 combines with J gene TRBJ2-2; TRBD1 is a possible D gene (5 bases). Germline CDR1 is SEHNR and CDR2 is FQNEAQ (reference sequence). With 3 bases removed from V and 5 bases from J, the gap between germline ends came to 13 bases. The CDR3 has 15 amino acids. The chain's CDR3 is CASSLVGLGTGELFF. The CDR3 DNA follows: TGTGCCAGCAGCTTGGTGGGGCTTGGGACCGGGGAGCTGTTTTTT.

This chain joins TRBV6-6 and TRBJ1-2; D possibly corresponds to TRBD1 (6 bases). The length of the CDR3 is 13 residues. Trimming left V 8 bases short and J 7 bases short, with 17 bases between. Per germline, CDR1 MNHNY and CDR2 SVGAGI (reference sequence). The CDR3, as DNA: TGTGCCAGCTCGCTGGACAGCCTCGGTGGCTACACCTTC. As protein: CASSLDSLGGYTF.

The chain combines TRBV2 with TRBJ2-5, with D unclear. Germline lookup yields CDR1 SNHLY and CDR2 FYNNEI. The CDR3 runs to 10 residues. V lost 11 bases and J 3 bases, leaving 7 bases between the germline ends. The CDR3 nucleotides read TGTGCCGGCGGAGAAGAGACCCAGTACTTC. It yields the protein CAGGEETQYF.

The chain recombines TRBV3-1 (or the pseudogene TRBV3-2) with TRBJ2-7; D is ambiguous. V was trimmed by 0 bases and J by 5 bases, leaving 5 bases between them. The CDR3 totals 12 residues. Germline assignment: CDR1 LGHDT and CDR2 YNNKEL (reference sequence). The DNA for the CDR3 is TGTGCCAGCAGCCAAGATCTCCACGAGCAGTACTTC. It yields the protein CASSQDLHEQYF.

This clone was detected only once. V is TRBV7-8 and J is TRBJ1-1; TRBD1 is a possible D gene (5 bases). Trimming took 3 bases from V and 4 from J, leaving 21 bases between them. Germline V gives CDR1 SGHVS, CDR2 FQNEAQ. This CDR3 comprises 17 residues. CDR3 sequence (DNA): TGTGCCAGCAGCTTGACCTCGCCAGGGAGGGTAGGCACTGAAGCTTTCTTT. Translation gives CASSLTSPGRVGTEAFF.

V gene TRBV7-3 combines with J gene TRBJ2-1, with D possibly being TRBD2 (6 bases). The CDR3 spans 14 residues. Germline values: CDR1 SGHTA, CDR2 FQGTGA. V was shortened by 3 bases and J by 8 bases, with 14 bases between the two germline ends. CDR3 sequence: CASSFGGNPHEQFF. CDR3 DNA: TGTGCCAGCAGCTTTGGCGGGAACCCCCATGAGCAGTTCTTC.

This clone has just a few counts. The chain recombines TRBV6-5 with TRBJ1-6, with D unresolved. The germline V and J ends were trimmed by 2 bases and 9 bases, with 11 bases remaining between them. Germline loops: CDR1 MNHEY, CDR2 SVGAGI. The CDR3 sequence is 14 residues long. The CDR3 nucleotides are TGTGCCAGCAGTTACCAAGAGTCGTCTTCACCCCTCCACTTT. Translating it yields CASSYQESSSPLHF.

V is TRBV15 and J is TRBJ2-5, with 10 bases that match TRBD2. Unmatched junction bases numbered 6, after V lost 3 bases and J lost 2 bases. This CDR3 contains 16 residues. The germline V gene encodes CDR1 LNHNV and CDR2 YYDKDF (reference sequence). The CDR3 spells CATSSSGLAKQETQYF. The DNA of the CDR3 is TGTGCCACCAGCAGCTCGGGACTAGCGAAACAAGAGACCCAGTACTTC.

This clone occurred once. CDR3 sequence (DNA): TGTGCCAGCAGTCCACCACGGAGGACTTTC. Translation: CASSPPRRTF. The chain uses TRBV5-6 and TRBJ2-6, with D uncertain. Germline CDR1 reads SGHDT; CDR2 reads YYEEEE. The CDR3 runs 10 residues. Trimming stripped 5 bases from V and 18 bases from J, with 12 bases between. The full variable domain, its missing parts supplied by reference TRBV5-6 and TRBJ2-6, is DAGVTQSPTHLIKTRGQQVTLRCSPKSGHDTVSWYQQALGQGPQFIFQYYEEEERQRGNFPDRFSGHQFPNYSSELNVNALLLGDSALYLCASSPPRRTFGAGSRLTVL.

The CDR3 region is CASTDRGSTYGYTF. The CDR3 DNA is TGTGCCAGCACCGACAGGGGCAGCACCTATGGCTACACCTTC. The chain combines TRBV28 with TRBJ1-2; 8 nucleotides match TRBD1. V was clipped by 7 bases and J by 4 bases; unmatched bases: 8. CDR1 is MDHEN, CDR2 SYDVKM, per germline. CDR3 length: 14 amino acids.

This rearrangement joins TRBV3-1 (or the pseudogene TRBV3-2) to TRBJ2-7; D unresolved. The germline CDR1 and CDR2 sequences are LGHDT and YNNKEL (reference sequence). The CDR3 totals 14 residues. The V and J ends lost 3 bases and 3 bases respectively, with 12 bases between them. The CDR3 region is CASSHETYHYEQYF. CDR3 sequence (DNA): TGTGCCAGCAGCCATGAGACTTACCACTACGAGCAGTACTTC.

The chain has TRBV5-1 and TRBJ1-1; possibly TRBD1 for D (5 bases). V was pared by 0 bases and J by 0 bases, with 9 bases between. The CDR3 has 15 residues. Germline CDR1 is SGHRS and CDR2 is YFSETQ. The CDR3 coding sequence is TGCGCCAGCAGCTTGGCCGGACACTTGAACACTGAAGCTTTCTTT. It is translated as CASSLAGHLNTEAFF.

The rearrangement links TRBV4-2 to TRBJ2-7, with D uncertain. CDR3 length: 14 amino acids. CDR1 and CDR2 (germline): LGHNA, YNFKEQ. V lost 0 bases to trimming and J lost 3 bases, with 9 bases between them. Written as DNA, the CDR3 is TGTGCCAGCAGCCAAGAACGAGCGTACTACGAGCAGTACTTC. Translation: CASSQERAYYEQYF.

This sequence joins TRBV28 and TRBJ1-2; tentatively, D is TRBD1 (5 bases). Trimming pared 5 bases from V and 8 bases from J, leaving 15 bases between. Germline CDR1 and CDR2: MDHEN and SYDVKM. CDR3 length: 13 residues. CDR3 coding DNA: TGTGCCAGCAGTCAACCAGGGAGGCGAGGCTACACCTTC. Its protein product is CASSQPGRRGYTF.